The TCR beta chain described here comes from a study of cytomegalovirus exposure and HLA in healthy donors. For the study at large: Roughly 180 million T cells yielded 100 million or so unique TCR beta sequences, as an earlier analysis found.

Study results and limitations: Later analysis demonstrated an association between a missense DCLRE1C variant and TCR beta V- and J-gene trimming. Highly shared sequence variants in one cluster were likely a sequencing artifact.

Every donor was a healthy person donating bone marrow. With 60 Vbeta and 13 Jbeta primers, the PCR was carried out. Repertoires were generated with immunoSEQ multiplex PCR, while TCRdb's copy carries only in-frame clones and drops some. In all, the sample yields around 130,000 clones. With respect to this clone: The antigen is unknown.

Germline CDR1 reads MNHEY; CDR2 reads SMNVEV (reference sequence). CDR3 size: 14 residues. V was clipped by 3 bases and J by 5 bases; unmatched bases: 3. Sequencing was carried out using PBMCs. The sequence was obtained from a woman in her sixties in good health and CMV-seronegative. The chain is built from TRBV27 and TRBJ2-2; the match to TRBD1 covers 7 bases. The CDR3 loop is CASSFTTGTGELFF. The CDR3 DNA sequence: TGTGCCAGCAGTTTTACGACAGGGACCGGGGAGCTGTTTTTT.